A selection of T cell receptor beta chains follows, all from one sample in a study of shared clonotypes between healthy human individuals. Sequenced by immunoSEQ multiplex PCR; TCRdb stores in-frame clones only, minus some. The data contain more than 2,000,000 clones, approximately 90% of them singletons. The specimen sequenced was naive CD4+ T cells sorted from blood. The receptors were gathered from a man aged 18 to 29 in good health. The CDR3 runs from the conserved cysteine through the conserved F or W. Each record gives: CDR3 DNA, CDR3 protein, clone size, V gene, J gene, D gene. D genes are given only for firm matches. A clone size is listed for some rows: how often the clone was seen (once, few, many), or a class if it is expanded.

cdr3_nt: TGTGCCAGCAGCTCGTCACGCGGGAGCGTTAACAATCAGCCCCAGCATTTT; cdr3_aa: CASSSSRGSVNNQPQHF; clone_size: .; v_call: TRBV7-8; j_call: TRBJ1-5; d_call: .
cdr3_nt: TGTGCCAGCCTCCCGGACAGGGACTATGGCTACACCTTC; cdr3_aa: CASLPDRDYGYTF; clone_size: .; v_call: TRBV2; j_call: TRBJ1-2; d_call: TRBD1
cdr3_nt: TGTGCCAGCAGTTTAGGGGGCTACTCCTACGAGCAGTACTTC; cdr3_aa: CASSLGGYSYEQYF; clone_size: .; v_call: TRBV27; j_call: TRBJ2-7; d_call: .
cdr3_nt: TGTGCCAGCCAAAAGGGCGGGACAGGGGCAGCCTACGAGCAGTACTTC; cdr3_aa: CASQKGGTGAAYEQYF; clone_size: .; v_call: TRBV2; j_call: TRBJ2-7; d_call: TRBD1
cdr3_nt: TGTGCCAGCAATAGTCTGTCCTACGAGCAGTACTTC; cdr3_aa: CASNSLSYEQYF; clone_size: .; v_call: TRBV2; j_call: TRBJ2-7; d_call: .
cdr3_nt: TGTGCCAGCAGCTTTTTTATGGGGAGGGGACAGGGGGCCTCCGAGCAGTACTTC; cdr3_aa: CASSFFMGRGQGASEQYF; clone_size: .; v_call: TRBV7-9; j_call: TRBJ2-7; d_call: TRBD1
cdr3_nt: TGTGCCAGTAGTATTGCACGGGAGTGGTACACCGGGGAGCTGTTTTTT; cdr3_aa: CASSIAREWYTGELFF; clone_size: few; v_call: TRBV19; j_call: TRBJ2-2; d_call: .
cdr3_nt: TGTGCCAGCTCACCAGAAGACAGGTACAATCAGCCCCAGCATTTT; cdr3_aa: CASSPEDRYNQPQHF; clone_size: .; v_call: TRBV18; j_call: TRBJ1-5; d_call: .
cdr3_nt: TGTGCCAGCAGCTTAGGGCAGGGGAGGAATCAGCCCCAGCATTTT; cdr3_aa: CASSLGQGRNQPQHF; clone_size: .; v_call: TRBV7-2; j_call: TRBJ1-5; d_call: .
cdr3_nt: TGTGCCAGCAGCTCAAGAGTTAACTATGGCTACACCTTC; cdr3_aa: CASSSRVNYGYTF; clone_size: .; v_call: TRBV7-2; j_call: TRBJ1-2; d_call: .
cdr3_nt: TGTGCCAGCAGAATGACAGGTAGTACCTACGAGCAGTACTTC; cdr3_aa: CASRMTGSTYEQYF; clone_size: .; v_call: TRBV6-5; j_call: TRBJ2-7; d_call: .
cdr3_nt: TGTGCCAGCAGCCTATCAGAAATTCAAGAGACCCAGTACTTC; cdr3_aa: CASSLSEIQETQYF; clone_size: .; v_call: TRBV7-9; j_call: TRBJ2-5; d_call: .
cdr3_nt: TGTGCCAGCAGGACAATTCCTTACACTGAAGCTTTCTTT; cdr3_aa: CASRTIPYTEAFF; clone_size: .; v_call: TRBV27; j_call: TRBJ1-1; d_call: .
cdr3_nt: TGTGCCAGCAGTGATCAGCGGGCAGGCAATCAGCCCCAGCATTTT; cdr3_aa: CASSDQRAGNQPQHF; clone_size: .; v_call: TRBV6-1; j_call: TRBJ1-5; d_call: .
cdr3_nt: TGTGCCAGCAGCCCGGGACAGGGAGTCATCATGTACGAGCAGTACTTC; cdr3_aa: CASSPGQGVIMYEQYF; clone_size: .; v_call: TRBV5-8; j_call: TRBJ2-7; d_call: TRBD1
cdr3_nt: TGTGCCATGGCCGGGGTGGGGGAGCTGTTTTTT; cdr3_aa: CAMAGVGELFF; clone_size: .; v_call: TRBV2; j_call: TRBJ2-2; d_call: .
cdr3_nt: TGTGCCAGCAGCGCGTCATGGACAGGGCTCTCCTACGAGCAGTACTTC; cdr3_aa: CASSASWTGLSYEQYF; clone_size: .; v_call: TRBV11-1; j_call: TRBJ2-7; d_call: TRBD1
cdr3_nt: TGTGCCAGCAGAGGAACGGGGAGTGGGGAGACCCAGTACTTC; cdr3_aa: CASRGTGSGETQYF; clone_size: .; v_call: TRBV2; j_call: TRBJ2-5; d_call: .
cdr3_nt: TGTGCCAGCAACTGGGAATCTGGGGCCAACGTCCTGACTTTC; cdr3_aa: CASNWESGANVLTF; clone_size: .; v_call: TRBV2; j_call: TRBJ2-6; d_call: .
cdr3_nt: TGTGCCAGCGCCACTGCGGCGGAAAAACTGTTTTTT; cdr3_aa: CASATAAEKLFF; clone_size: .; v_call: TRBV7-9; j_call: TRBJ1-4; d_call: .
cdr3_nt: TGTGCCTGGCGGGGGACAGGGGGCTCGGAGCCCCAGCATTTT; cdr3_aa: CAWRGTGGSEPQHF; clone_size: .; v_call: TRBV30; j_call: TRBJ1-5; d_call: TRBD1
cdr3_nt: TGTGCCAGCAGCCAAGGACTAGCGGGGGTCTTCCAGGACGAGCAGTACTTC; cdr3_aa: CASSQGLAGVFQDEQYF; clone_size: .; v_call: TRBV14; j_call: TRBJ2-7; d_call: TRBD2
cdr3_nt: TGTGCCAGCACTTCCGGGCAGGGCCCCTACGAGCAGTACTTC; cdr3_aa: CASTSGQGPYEQYF; clone_size: once; v_call: TRBV6-5; j_call: TRBJ2-7; d_call: .
cdr3_nt: TGTGCCAGCAGTGAAGCAGCTGGCACAGATACGCAGTATTTT; cdr3_aa: CASSEAAGTDTQYF; clone_size: .; v_call: TRBV2; j_call: TRBJ2-3; d_call: .
cdr3_nt: TGTGCCAGCAGCCCAGGCGGGAGGGCCGGGGAGCTGTTTTTT; cdr3_aa: CASSPGGRAGELFF; clone_size: .; v_call: TRBV7-8; j_call: TRBJ2-2; d_call: TRBD2
cdr3_nt: TGTGCCAGCCGACAGGAGTCGTATGGCTACACCTTC; cdr3_aa: CASRQESYGYTF; clone_size: .; v_call: TRBV6-5; j_call: TRBJ1-2; d_call: .
cdr3_nt: TGTGCCAGCAGCTTCAGGGAGGGAAGCAATCAGCCCCAGCATTTT; cdr3_aa: CASSFREGSNQPQHF; clone_size: .; v_call: TRBV7-9; j_call: TRBJ1-5; d_call: .
cdr3_nt: TGTGCCAGTAGCTCTTGGGGAACGGGACAGGGGGACGAGCAGTACTTC; cdr3_aa: CASSSWGTGQGDEQYF; clone_size: .; v_call: TRBV19; j_call: TRBJ2-7; d_call: TRBD1
cdr3_nt: TGTGCCTGGAGTGCAATGGGACTATCGACCGGGGAGCTGTTTTTT; cdr3_aa: CAWSAMGLSTGELFF; clone_size: .; v_call: TRBV30; j_call: TRBJ2-2; d_call: TRBD2
cdr3_nt: TGTGCCAGCTCATCCGGGACCCTAGCGAATGAGCAGTTCTTC; cdr3_aa: CASSSGTLANEQFF; clone_size: .; v_call: TRBV18; j_call: TRBJ2-1; d_call: .
cdr3_nt: TGTGCCAGCAGCATGGCGGTCAGCCAGACCTTCGATACGCAGTATTTT; cdr3_aa: CASSMAVSQTFDTQYF; clone_size: .; v_call: TRBV5-4; j_call: TRBJ2-3; d_call: .
cdr3_nt: TGTGCCAGCAGTGACCCGGGACAGCCTAATGAAAAACTGTTTTTT; cdr3_aa: CASSDPGQPNEKLFF; clone_size: .; v_call: TRBV2; j_call: TRBJ1-4; d_call: TRBD1
cdr3_nt: TGTGCCAGCTCACCATCATTCCCCCATGCCTCTGGAAACACCATATATTTT; cdr3_aa: CASSPSFPHASGNTIYF; clone_size: .; v_call: TRBV18; j_call: TRBJ1-3; d_call: .
cdr3_nt: TGTGCCAGCTCCCCAGGCGAACAAGAGACCCAGTACTTC; cdr3_aa: CASSPGEQETQYF; clone_size: .; v_call: TRBV18; j_call: TRBJ2-5; d_call: .
cdr3_nt: TGTGCCAGCAGGGGGACAGGTGCATATTATGGCTACACCTTC; cdr3_aa: CASRGTGAYYGYTF; clone_size: .; v_call: TRBV7-9; j_call: TRBJ1-2; d_call: TRBD1
cdr3_nt: TGTGCCAGCAGCGTAAGAGGGGATGATACTAACTATGGCTACACCTTC; cdr3_aa: CASSVRGDDTNYGYTF; clone_size: .; v_call: TRBV9; j_call: TRBJ1-2; d_call: .